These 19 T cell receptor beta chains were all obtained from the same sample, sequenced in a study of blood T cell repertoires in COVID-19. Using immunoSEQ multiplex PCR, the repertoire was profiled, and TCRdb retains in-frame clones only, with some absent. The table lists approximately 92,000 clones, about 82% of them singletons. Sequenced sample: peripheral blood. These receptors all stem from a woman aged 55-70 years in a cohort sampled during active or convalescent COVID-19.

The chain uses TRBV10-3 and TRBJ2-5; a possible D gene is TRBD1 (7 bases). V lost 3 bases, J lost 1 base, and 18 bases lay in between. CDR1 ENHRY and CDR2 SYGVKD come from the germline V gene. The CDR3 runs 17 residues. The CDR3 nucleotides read TGTGCCATCAGTGATTCCAGGGCAGGGGGGCTCCAAGAGACCCAGTACTTC. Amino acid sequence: CAISDSRAGGLQETQYF.

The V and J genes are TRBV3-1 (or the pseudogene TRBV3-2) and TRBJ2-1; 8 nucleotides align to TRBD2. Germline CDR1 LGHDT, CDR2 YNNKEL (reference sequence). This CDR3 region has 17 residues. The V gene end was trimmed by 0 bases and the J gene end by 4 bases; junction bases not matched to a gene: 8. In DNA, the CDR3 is TGTGCCAGCAGCCAAGATCAATCGGCTAGCGGGTACAATGAGCAGTTCTTC. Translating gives CASSQDQSASGYNEQFF.

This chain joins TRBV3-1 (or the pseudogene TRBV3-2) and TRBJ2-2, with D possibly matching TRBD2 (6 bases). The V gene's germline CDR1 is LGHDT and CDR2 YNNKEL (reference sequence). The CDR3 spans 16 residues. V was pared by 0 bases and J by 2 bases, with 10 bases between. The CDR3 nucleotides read TGTGCCAGCAGCCAAGAGGGGACTCCAAACACCGGGGAGCTGTTTTTT. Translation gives CASSQEGTPNTGELFF.

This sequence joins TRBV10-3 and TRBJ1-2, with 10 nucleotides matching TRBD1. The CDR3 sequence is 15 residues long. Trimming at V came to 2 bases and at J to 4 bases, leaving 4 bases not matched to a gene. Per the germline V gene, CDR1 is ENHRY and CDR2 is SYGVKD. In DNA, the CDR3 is TGTGCCATCAGTGAGACAGACAGGGGGCCCTATGGCTACACCTTC. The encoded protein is CAISETDRGPYGYTF.

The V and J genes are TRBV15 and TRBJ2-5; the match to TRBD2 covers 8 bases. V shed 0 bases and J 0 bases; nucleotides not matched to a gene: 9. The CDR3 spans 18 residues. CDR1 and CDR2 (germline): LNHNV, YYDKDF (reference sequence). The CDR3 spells CATSRDRSGSLYQETQYF. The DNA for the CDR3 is TGTGCCACCAGCAGAGATAGGAGCGGGAGCTTATACCAAGAGACCCAGTACTTC.

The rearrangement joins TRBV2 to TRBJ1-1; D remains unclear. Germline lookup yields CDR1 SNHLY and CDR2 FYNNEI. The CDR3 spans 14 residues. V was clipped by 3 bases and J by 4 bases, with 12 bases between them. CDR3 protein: CASSEIRSGTEAFF. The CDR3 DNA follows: TGTGCCAGCAGTGAGATTCGCTCGGGCACTGAAGCTTTCTTT. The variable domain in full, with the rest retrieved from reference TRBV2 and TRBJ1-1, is EPEVTQTPSHQVTQMGQEVILRCVPISNHLYFYWYRQILGQKVEFLVSFYNNEISEKSEIFDDQFSVERPDGSNFTLKIRSTKLEDSAMYFCASSEIRSGTEAFFGQGTRLTVV.

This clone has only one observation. The CDR3: CASSPRGQGHSPLHF. DNA of the CDR3: TGTGCCAGCTCCCCGCGGGGACAGGGCCATTCACCCCTCCACTTT. The rearrangement joins TRBV18 to TRBJ1-6; 9 nucleotides align to TRBD1. Unmatched junction bases numbered 8, after V lost 6 bases and J lost 8 bases. Germline CDR1 and CDR2: KGHSH and LQKENI. The CDR3 runs to 15 residues.

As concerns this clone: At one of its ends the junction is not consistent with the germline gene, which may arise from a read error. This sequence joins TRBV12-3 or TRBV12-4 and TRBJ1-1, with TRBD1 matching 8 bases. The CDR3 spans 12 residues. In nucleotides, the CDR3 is TGTGCCAGCAGTCGCCCGACAGGGGACTTGGACTTT. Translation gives CASSRPTGDLDF.

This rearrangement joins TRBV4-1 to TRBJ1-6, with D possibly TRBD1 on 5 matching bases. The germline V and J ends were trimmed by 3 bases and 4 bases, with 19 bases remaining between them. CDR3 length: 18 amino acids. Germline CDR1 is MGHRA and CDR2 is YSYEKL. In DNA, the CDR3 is TGCGCCAGCAGCCAGACTGCGGGGGGGACTTCATATAATTCACCCCTCCACTTT. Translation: CASSQTAGGTSYNSPLHF.

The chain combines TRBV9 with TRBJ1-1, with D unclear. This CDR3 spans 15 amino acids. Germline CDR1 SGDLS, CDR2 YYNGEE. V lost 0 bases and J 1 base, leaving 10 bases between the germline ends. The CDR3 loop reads CASSVDAGGNTEAFF. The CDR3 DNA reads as TGTGCCAGCAGCGTAGATGCAGGTGGGAACACTGAAGCTTTCTTT.

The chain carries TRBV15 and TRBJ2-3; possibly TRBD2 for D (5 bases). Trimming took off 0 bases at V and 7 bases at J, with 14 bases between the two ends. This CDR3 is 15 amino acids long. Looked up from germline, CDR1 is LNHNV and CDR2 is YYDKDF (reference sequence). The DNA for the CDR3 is TGTGCCACCAGCAGAGATCGGGAAAGTATCTATACGCAGTATTTT. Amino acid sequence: CATSRDRESIYTQYF.

The CDR3 coding sequence is TGCGCCAGCAGCCAAGGGCCTTTTGGAGCGGCCCGGGCCTACGAGCAGTACTTC. Translating it yields CASSQGPFGAARAYEQYF. V gene TRBV4-1 combines with J gene TRBJ2-7, with TRBD2 as a possible D gene (5 bases). The V and J ends lost 1 base and 2 bases respectively, with 21 bases between them. Germline values: CDR1 MGHRA, CDR2 YSYEKL. The CDR3 length is 18 residues.

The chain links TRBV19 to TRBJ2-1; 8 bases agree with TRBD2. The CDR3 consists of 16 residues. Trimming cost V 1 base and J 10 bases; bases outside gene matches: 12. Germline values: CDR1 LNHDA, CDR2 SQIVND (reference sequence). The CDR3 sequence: CASSIVGLASISEQFF. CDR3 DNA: TGTGCCAGTAGTATAGTAGGACTAGCATCGATTTCGGAGCAGTTCTTC.

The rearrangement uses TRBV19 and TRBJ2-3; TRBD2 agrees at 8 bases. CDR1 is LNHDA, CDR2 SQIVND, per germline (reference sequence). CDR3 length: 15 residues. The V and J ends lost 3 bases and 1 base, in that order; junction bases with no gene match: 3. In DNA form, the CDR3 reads TGTGCCAGTAGTATCTCGGGGGGGGGCACAGATACGCAGTATTTT. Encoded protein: CASSISGGGTDTQYF.

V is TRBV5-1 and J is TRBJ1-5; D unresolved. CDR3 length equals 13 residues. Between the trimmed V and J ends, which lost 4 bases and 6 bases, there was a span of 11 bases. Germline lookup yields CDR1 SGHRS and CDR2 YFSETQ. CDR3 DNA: TGCGCCAGCAGCCCCGGCGGGTCTCAGCCCCAGCATTTT. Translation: CASSPGGSQPQHF.

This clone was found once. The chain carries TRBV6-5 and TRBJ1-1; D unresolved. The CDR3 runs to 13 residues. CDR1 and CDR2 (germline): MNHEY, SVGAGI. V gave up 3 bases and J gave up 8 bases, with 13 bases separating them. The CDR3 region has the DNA TGTGCCAGCAGTTATCGGGGTCGAGAAGAAGCTTTCTTT. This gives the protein CASSYRGREEAFF.

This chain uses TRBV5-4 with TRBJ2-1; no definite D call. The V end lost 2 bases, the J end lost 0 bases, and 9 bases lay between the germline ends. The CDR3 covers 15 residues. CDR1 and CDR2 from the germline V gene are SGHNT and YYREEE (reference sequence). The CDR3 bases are TGTGCCAGCAGCTTCCCCGGTTCCTCCTACAATGAGCAGTTCTTC. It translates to CASSFPGSSYNEQFF.

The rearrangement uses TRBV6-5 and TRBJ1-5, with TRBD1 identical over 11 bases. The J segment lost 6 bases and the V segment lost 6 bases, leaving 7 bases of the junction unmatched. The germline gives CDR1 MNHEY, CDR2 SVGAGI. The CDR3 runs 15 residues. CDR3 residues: CASSTTGTGGQPQHF. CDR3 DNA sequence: TGTGCCAGCAGCACCACCGGGACAGGGGGTCAGCCCCAGCATTTT.

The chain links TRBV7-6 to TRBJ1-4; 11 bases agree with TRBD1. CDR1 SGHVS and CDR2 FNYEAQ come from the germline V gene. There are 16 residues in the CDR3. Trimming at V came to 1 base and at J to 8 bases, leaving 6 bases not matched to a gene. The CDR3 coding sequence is TGTGCCAGCAGCTTAGGGGCGGGACAGGGGGGCGAAAAACTGTTTTTT. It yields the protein CASSLGAGQGGEKLFF. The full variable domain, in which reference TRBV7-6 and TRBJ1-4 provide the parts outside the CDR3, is GAGVSQSPRYKVTKRGQDVALRCDPISGHVSLYWYRQALGQGPEFLTYFNYEAQQDKSGLPNDRFSAERPEGSISTLTIQRTEQRDSAMYRCASSLGAGQGGEKLFFGSGTQLSVL.